This TCR beta chain was sequenced for a study of human T cells and chemical hapten exposure. Overall study: Patch tests of 0.01% DPC on the upper back were read at 6 days. Alopecia areata, totalis and universalis patients, mostly female, were included. Regarding the study as a whole: Donors' alopecia may make their immune response differ from healthy people's.

Germline CDR1 reads DFQATT; CDR2 reads SNEGSKA (reference sequence). The CDR3 covers 14 residues. With 6 bases removed from V and 3 bases from J, the gap between germline ends came to 18 bases. Per the study methods: Sample TCR totals centred on a median of about 100,000, ranging roughly 20,000 to 700,000. TCRdb analysed the RACE reads with MiXCR anew, one entry per CDR3 protein. Clone size and V and J calls follow TCRdb, not the original study. The table includes roughly 100,000 distinct CDR3 sequences, around 34% detected once. This clonotype was found a few times. Its antigen remains unknown. Time point reported: patch test 3, about 24 weeks after DPC sensitization. Treatment of the sample: therapeutic diphenylcyclopropenone sensitization with weekly scalp DPC.

The sequence was obtained from a man aged 40-49 years with alopecia areata. Some clones in this sample may be carry-over from other donors' samples. The chain couples TRBV20-1 to TRBJ2-7; TRBD1 is a possible D gene (8 bases). The input for sequencing was whole blood, taken in connection with sensitization to the hapten diphenylcyclopropenone (DPC). This CDR3 reads CSANGQGGYYEQYF. CDR3 nucleotide sequence: TGCAGTGCCAATGGACAGGGAGGGTACTACGAGCAGTACTTC.